This T cell receptor beta chain came from a study of technical replicates of blood from several donors. CDR3 length: 11 residues. V was trimmed by 1 base and J by 6 bases, leaving 7 bases between them. Per germline, CDR1 SQVTM and CDR2 ANQGSEA. TCRdb keeps only in-frame clones here, not all; method: immunoSEQ multiplex PCR. The profile shows about 100,000 clones, approximately 95% of them singletons. This chain links TRBV29-1 with TRBJ2-7, with D perhaps TRBD1 (5 bases). The sample taken for sequencing was T cells isolated from PBMCs. This sequence was found in a human donor in good health. The CDR3 DNA follows: TGCAGCGTTGAAGTAGGGGCCGAGCAGTACTTC. This translates into CSVEVGAEQYF.